This T cell receptor beta chain was captured in a study of vaccination and CD4 T cells after COVID-19. Study-level information: There were six male and four female convalescents, and two of them were Hispanic. In culture, cells were exposed to overlapping spike peptides from SARS-CoV-2, HCoV-NL63, HCoV-OC43 and HCoV-229E.

Trimming cost V 3 bases and J 11 bases, with 16 bases left between them. This CDR3 contains 13 residues. Looked up from germline, CDR1 is SGHVS and CDR2 is FQNEAQ. With regard to this clonotype: The antigen remains unidentified.

Time point in this sample: late sampling 161 to 241 days after vaccination in a few convalescent patients. The treatment: roughly 10-day PBMC culture with coronavirus spike peptide pools or control peptides (ViraFEST assay). The Oncomine TCR Beta short-read assay sequenced DNA from cultured CD4+ T cells. The template was genomic DNA from cultured CD4+ T cells. Each CDR3 protein gets one entry after TCRdb re-called the PCR reads with MiXCR. The sample shows 20,000 to 25,000 distinct CDR3 sequences, about two fifths of them seen only once. The chain recombines TRBV7-8 with TRBJ2-5, with D perhaps matching TRBD2 (5 bases). Source: CD4+ T cells from blood, cultured in vitro, taken about 7 months after SARS-CoV-2 vaccination. This TCR was recovered from a human donor who had recovered from COVID-19. The CDR3 loop is CASSLNGLGSQYF. DNA for the CDR3: TGTGCCAGCAGCTTGAACGGACTTGGCTCGCAGTACTTC.